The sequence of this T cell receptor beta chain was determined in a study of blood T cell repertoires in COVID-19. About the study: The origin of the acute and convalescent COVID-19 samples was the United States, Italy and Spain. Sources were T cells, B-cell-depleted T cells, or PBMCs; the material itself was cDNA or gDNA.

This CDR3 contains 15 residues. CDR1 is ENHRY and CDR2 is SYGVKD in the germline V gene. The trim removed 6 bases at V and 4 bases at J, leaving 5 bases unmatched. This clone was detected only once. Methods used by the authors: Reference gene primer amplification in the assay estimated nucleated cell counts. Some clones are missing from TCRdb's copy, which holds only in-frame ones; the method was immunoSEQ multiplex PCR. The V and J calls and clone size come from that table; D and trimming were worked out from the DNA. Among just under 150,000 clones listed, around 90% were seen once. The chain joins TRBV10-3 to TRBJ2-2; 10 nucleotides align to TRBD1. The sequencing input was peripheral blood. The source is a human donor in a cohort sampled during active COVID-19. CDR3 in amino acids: CAIRLGQGITGELFF. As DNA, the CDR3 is TGTGCCATCAGATTGGGACAGGGGATCACCGGGGAGCTGTTTTTT.